This T cell receptor (beta chain) came from a study of blood T cells in healthy people across ages (dated by TCRdb to the mid-2010s). General notes on the study: Template switching captured roughly one uniquely barcoded TCR beta cDNA molecule per two T cells in model experiments. Age-related changes in TCR beta repertoire diversity were measured in the study by deep sequencing normalized with unique cDNA molecular identifiers. The donors were split into four age groups: young (average roughly 15 years), middle-aged (about 40), aged (about 62) and long-lived (under 85). Donors of different ages were randomly distributed across sequencing lanes to avoid experimental bias. Using the same blood draw, the study looked at two additional independent replicas of 1 million unique cDNA reads for two donors, one aged 18 to 30 and the other aged 80 or older. Broader findings and caveats from the paper: Because donor CMV infection status was unknown, age-related changes in expanded clonotypes were potentially confounded. Compared with the aged group, more naive CD4+ T cells, fewer expanded clones and increased TCR diversity were shown by the long-lived group, suggesting age selection. Observed TCR beta diversity per million T cells fell roughly linearly with age, and a significant reduction was already apparent by age about 36. Bulk unsorted PBMC profiling prevented conclusive comparison of naive and antigen-experienced compartments. The percentage of naive T cells measured by flow cytometry correlated strongly with observed TCR beta diversity. Total diversity estimates from one million sequenced T cells were considered lower bounds and underestimates.

From the cysteine up to the phenylalanine, the CDR3 has a length of 14 residues. CDR3 DNA is the only sequence kept; it has 42 bases, read in frame from the first base. Trimming accounts for 6 bases at V and 4 bases at J, while the number of junction bases matched to no gene is 6. Reading the germline V gene gives CDR1 KGHSH and CDR2 LQKENI. Libraries were made using 5' RACE. TCRdb shows the sequencer as Illumina HiSeq 2500. A second PCR of about 6 to 11 cycles was run with a J-beta primer mix and a sample-barcoded 5' primer. A unique molecular identifier was introduced onto each TCR beta cDNA molecule by a template-switch 5' adaptor carrying 12 random nucleotides. Each sample yielded at least 3 million CDR3-containing paired-end reads. The Mint cDNA synthesis kit, primed by a TRBC-specific oligonucleotide, was used to synthesize first-strand cDNA from all RNA. After uracil-DNA glycosylase treatment, a first 18-cycle PCR used universal primers M1SS and BC2_uni_R on all cDNA. The original pipeline was this. For normalization, 1 million high-quality reads were randomly selected from each sample, with every read carrying a distinct molecular identifier. Instead of being binned into consensus sequences, reads with shared molecular identifiers were discarded. MiTCR, with a Q25 quality threshold and the strictest error-elimination algorithm, was used for CDR3 identification, clonotype clustering and error correction. Lower-bound total TCR beta diversity was estimated with a nonparametric unseen species model using Euler transformation. TCRdb's own reprocessing of the public reads used fastp at Q25 and MiXCR and kept productive beta chains. Rows matching on CDR3 protein sequence are summarized as one entry with the most common DNA and genes. These V and J calls are TCRdb output, not the study's own analysis. Counted in this sample were fewer than 900,000 distinct CDR3 sequences; roughly 47% of them appeared once. The top ten hold 20% to 25% of the sample.

This clonotype turned up a few times. It lacks a known antigen. No qualities accompany the bases; no much larger clone lies one base away. Donors were a few dozen systemically healthy Caucasian individuals from Russia aged roughly 6 to 95 years. Each donor gave 8.5 to 10 milliliters of peripheral blood, collected into EDTA-treated Vacutainer tubes. Ficoll-Paque density-gradient centrifugation was used to isolate PBMCs, with at least 6 million per sample. Total RNA, at least 6 micrograms per sample, was extracted from PBMCs with Trizol reagent. Naive CD45RAhigh/CD27high T cell percentages were measured by flow cytometry on a PBMC aliquot from every donor.

Recombination connected TRBV18 to TRBJ2-3; TRBD1 matches 8 bases in the middle. The material sequenced was blood. This receptor was obtained from a woman aged 60-75 years in good health. The CDR3 region has the sequence CASSQRTGSDTQYF. The nucleotide sequence is given as TGTGCCAGCTCGCAACGGACAGGGTCAGATACGCAGTATTTT.